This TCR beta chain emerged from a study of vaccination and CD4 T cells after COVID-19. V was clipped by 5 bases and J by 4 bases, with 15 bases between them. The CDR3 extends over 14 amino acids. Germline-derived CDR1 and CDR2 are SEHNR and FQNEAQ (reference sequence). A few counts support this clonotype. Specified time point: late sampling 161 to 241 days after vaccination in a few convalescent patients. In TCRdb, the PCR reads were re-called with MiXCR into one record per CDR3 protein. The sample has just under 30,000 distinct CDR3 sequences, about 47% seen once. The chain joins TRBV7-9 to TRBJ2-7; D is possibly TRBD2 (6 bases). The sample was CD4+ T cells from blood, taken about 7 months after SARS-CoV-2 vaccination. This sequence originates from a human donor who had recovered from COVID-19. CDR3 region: CASSHRDFIYEQYF. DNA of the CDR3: TGTGCCAGCAGCCATCGGGACTTCATTTACGAGCAGTACTTC.